This entry lists 2 T cell receptor beta chains sequenced from one sample in a study of radiation and T cells in renal cell carcinoma (dated by TCRdb to about 2020). What the time point label conveys for this sample: blood 2 weeks post-SBRT. This specimen's treatment or condition label, interpreted: 15 Gy SBRT to primary tumor, nephrectomy 4 weeks later. The library was prepared using the immunoSEQ multiplex PCR assay. Not all clones reach the TCRdb copy of this immuneACCESS table, which keeps in-frame sequences only. Checked studies attribute under half of the gap to unresolved V genes and leave the rest unexplained. The sample table lists roughly 120,000 clones, 75% to 90% of them with a count of one. The top ten hold 1.5% to 2% of the sample. Source: blood, taken from a patient whose treatment included radiotherapy and nephrectomy. Source of these receptors: a woman aged 60 to 75 with renal cell carcinoma.

This chain joins TRBV19 and TRBJ2-7; possible D gene TRBD1, 5 bases. The germline V and J ends were trimmed by 4 bases and 6 bases, with 19 bases remaining between them. CDR1 is LNHDA and CDR2 is SQIVND in the germline V gene (reference sequence). The CDR3 runs 15 residues. CDR3 loop: CASSTPVSGIGEQYF. DNA of the CDR3: TGTGCCAGTAGTACCCCAGTCTCAGGGATCGGCGAGCAGTACTTC.

The chain recombines TRBV5-1 with TRBJ1-2; D gene ambiguous. Germline V gives CDR1 SGHRS, CDR2 YFSETQ. The CDR3 consists of 14 residues. V was cut by 7 bases and J by 2 bases, with 15 bases left in between. The CDR3 coding sequence is TGCGCCAGCCAAAGTGGGTCCCCAAACTATGGCTACACCTTC. It translates to CASQSGSPNYGYTF.